The following is a T cell receptor (beta chain) sequence with its context. Method: immunoSEQ multiplex PCR; TCRdb's copy keeps in-frame clones and lacks some. Of over 60,000 clones detected, 91% appear once; the ten largest clones hold 1.5% to 2%. The data belong to a study of OX40 agonist ivuxolimab in advanced cancers. Overall study context: Patients were treated with ivuxolimab, an agonistic anti-OX40 (CD134) antibody.

Germline V gene data show CDR1 as ENHRY and CDR2 as SYGVKD. This CDR3 has 14 amino acids. V was clipped by 4 bases and J by 8 bases, with 17 bases between them. The specimen comprised CD4+ or CD8+ T cells sorted from blood, sampled in a trial of the OX40 agonist ivuxolimab. This sequence originates from an adult with an advanced solid tumor such as melanoma, head and neck, liver or kidney cancer. This chain connects TRBV10-3 to TRBJ1-2; the D gene is possibly TRBD1 (6 bases). The CDR3 DNA is TGTGCCATCAGTGGAGGACAGCCAAGGGGAGGCTACACCTTC. Its protein is CAISGGQPRGGYTF.